These 31 T cell receptor beta chains were all obtained from the same sample, sequenced in a study of post-analysis software for immune sequencing data. These TCRs are of unknown antigen specificity. Study findings and constraints: Among four to six TRBV segments more frequent in patients than controls were TRBV5-6, TRBV5-1 and TRBV20-1.

Carried by the TCR beta cDNA libraries were unique molecular identifiers. TCRdb reprocessed the PCR reads with MiXCR, giving one entry per CDR3 protein. The repertoire includes hundreds of thousands of distinct CDR3 sequences, about 32% of them detected once, and roughly 0.53% sits in the top ten. The sequenced material came from blood. Receptor source: a girl aged 5 to 17 with multiple sclerosis.

Concerning this clonotype: A clone one base away is much larger, so this may be a read error. The V and J genes are TRBV7-9 and TRBJ1-2, with D tentatively TRBD1 (6 bases). The CDR3 is made up of 16 amino acids. Germline lookup yields CDR1 SEHNR and CDR2 FQNEAQ (reference sequence). The CDR3 sequence is CTSSLFRTTGHYGYTF. The CDR3 DNA is TGTACCAGCAGCTTATTTCGAACTACAGGGCACTATGGCTACACCTTC.

This clonotype has only a few counts. The chain links TRBV20-1 to TRBJ2-1; 9 positions agree with TRBD2. The length of the CDR3 is 14 residues. The junction had 6 bases not matched to a gene; V was cut back by 1 base and J by 8 bases. From germline, CDR1 is DFQATT and CDR2 SNEGSKA (reference sequence). CDR3 loop: CSARGAGGPHEQFF. CDR3 nucleotides: TGCAGTGCTAGAGGCGCGGGGGGGCCCCATGAGCAGTTCTTC.

The table lists this clonotype with many counts. This chain connects TRBV4-1 to TRBJ1-2; 8 bases fit TRBD1. The germline V gene has CDR1 MGHRA and CDR2 YSYEKL. This CDR3 is built from 12 residues. The trim removed 1 base at V and 8 bases at J, leaving 0 bases unmatched. DNA of the CDR3: TGCGCCAGCAGCCAAGCAGGGGGCGGCTACACCTTC. It encodes CASSQAGGGYTF.

This clonotype has just a few counts. This chain uses TRBV10-3 with TRBJ1-1; D ambiguous. Germline CDR1 reads ENHRY; CDR2 reads SYGVKD. V lost 0 bases and J lost 12, with 17 bases in between. There are 14 residues in the CDR3. The CDR3 DNA reads as TGTGCCATCAGTGAGTCGGAGCAACGCTCTGGAACTTTCTTT. Its protein product is CAISESEQRSGTFF.

This clonotype has only a few counts. The V gene is TRBV20-1, the J gene TRBJ2-5; 8 nucleotides agree with TRBD2. After removal of 3 bases from V and 2 bases from J, the junction contained 11 bases not matched to a gene. The CDR3 runs 16 residues. Germline CDR1 is DFQATT and CDR2 is SNEGSKA (reference sequence). In DNA, the CDR3 is TGCAGTGCTAGCCTCCCAAGCGGGAGACTACAAGAGACCCAGTACTTC. Amino acids: CSASLPSGRLQETQYF.

The genes are TRBV5-1 and TRBJ1-2, with D possibly matching TRBD1 (5 bases). This CDR3 contains 17 residues. Trimming left V 3 bases short and J 1 base short, with 19 bases between. Looked up from germline, CDR1 is SGHRS and CDR2 is YFSETQ. DNA of the CDR3: TGCGCCAGCAGCTCCGCGACGGGGGTCGGTGGTAACTATGGCTACACCTTC. Translation gives CASSSATGVGGNYGYTF.

This clonotype was detected only a few times. The V gene is TRBV9, the J gene TRBJ2-5, with 8 nucleotides matching TRBD2. The germline CDR1 and CDR2 sequences are SGDLS and YYNGEE. Trimming cost V 0 bases and J 1 base; bases outside gene matches: 5. The CDR3 spans 16 residues. CDR3 sequence: CASSVATAGGQETQYF. The DNA of the CDR3 is TGTGCCAGCAGCGTAGCTACGGCGGGGGGCCAAGAGACCCAGTACTTC.

This clonotype appeared many times. This chain connects TRBV12-3 or TRBV12-4 to TRBJ1-2; tentatively, D is TRBD1 (6 bases). This CDR3 is 13 amino acids long. V was trimmed by 6 bases and J by 8 bases, leaving 16 bases between them. CDR3 in amino acids: CASSRTGWNGYTF. In DNA form, the CDR3 reads TGTGCCAGCAGCCGAACAGGGTGGAACGGCTACACCTTC.

V gene TRBV5-1 combines with J gene TRBJ1-2; D is possibly TRBD1 (5 bases). This CDR3 has 14 residues. Trimming pared 4 bases from V and 7 bases from J, leaving 17 bases between. CDR1 is SGHRS, CDR2 YFSETQ, per germline. The CDR3 DNA reads as TGCGCCAGCAGCCTGGACTTAGGGGCAACTGGCTACACCTTC. This encodes CASSLDLGATGYTF.

The chain uses TRBV4-1 and TRBJ2-5; 8 bases are a match to TRBD2. Germline V gives CDR1 MGHRA, CDR2 YSYEKL. The CDR3 is 17 residues long. The trim removed 0 bases at V and 1 base at J, leaving 7 bases unmatched. CDR3 nucleotides: TGCGCCAGCAGCCAAGAGAGCCCAGCGGGGGTCCAAGAGACCCAGTACTTC. Protein sequence: CASSQESPAGVQETQYF.

This clonotype was observed a handful of times. The V and J genes are TRBV7-2 and TRBJ2-3; D gene uncertain. Trimming shortened V by 8 bases and J by 0 bases, and 12 bases separated the two germline ends. The CDR3 extends over 14 amino acids. Germline lookup yields CDR1 SGHTA and CDR2 FQGNSA. CDR3 in DNA: TGTGCCAGCGCTCGCGGCCCTAGCACAGATACGCAGTATTTT. Translation gives CASARGPSTDTQYF.

The rearrangement links TRBV5-1 to TRBJ2-2; 13 bases match TRBD2. The CDR3 runs to 16 residues. The ends lost 4 bases at V and 6 bases at J; junction bases unmatched: 6. Germline-derived CDR1 and CDR2 are SGHRS and YFSETQ. CDR3 sequence: CASSGGLAGAPGELFF. In DNA form, the CDR3 reads TGCGCCAGCAGCGGCGGACTAGCGGGAGCCCCCGGGGAGCTGTTTTTT.

The J gene is TRBJ2-1, the V gene TRBV5-1, with D possibly being TRBD1 or TRBD2 (5 bases each). V lost 4 bases to trimming and J lost 0 bases, with 17 bases between them. Germline assignment: CDR1 SGHRS and CDR2 YFSETQ. The CDR3 consists of 17 residues. The CDR3 reads CASSGPQKGSSYNEQFF. DNA for the CDR3: TGCGCCAGCAGCGGACCACAAAAGGGGAGCTCCTACAATGAGCAGTTCTTC.

The V and J genes are TRBV20-1 and TRBJ2-7, with 8 nucleotides matching TRBD2. The J call is uncertain, as TRBJ2-5 better fits the DNA end. From germline, CDR1 is DFQATT and CDR2 SNEGSKA (reference sequence). CDR3 length: 19 amino acids. CDR3 loop: CSARDPDGRQAGGLETQYF. DNA for the CDR3: TGCAGTGCTAGAGACCCGGATGGGCGACAGGCGGGAGGTCTTGAGACCCAGTACTTC.

This clonotype was recorded a few times. This chain joins TRBV10-3 and TRBJ2-1; 8 nucleotides match TRBD1. The germline V gene encodes CDR1 ENHRY and CDR2 SYGVKD. The CDR3 covers 13 residues. J gave up 9 bases and V 5 bases, and 6 bases lay outside the gene matches. CDR3 in amino acids: CAISSGQGAEQFF. Here the CDR3 DNA reads TGTGCCATCAGTTCAGGACAGGGAGCTGAGCAGTTCTTC.

V is TRBV2 and J is TRBJ1-4; D is uncertain. Germline CDR1 SNHLY, CDR2 FYNNEI. V was cut by 0 bases and J by 8 bases, with 10 bases left in between. This CDR3 is built from 14 residues. CDR3 DNA: TGTGCCAGCAGTGAAGCAGCGGGTCGAGAAAAACTGTTTTTT. This sequence encodes CASSEAAGREKLFF.

The chain carries TRBV7-9 and TRBJ2-5; D is possibly TRBD2 (5 bases). The V gene's germline CDR1 is SEHNR and CDR2 FQNEAQ (reference sequence). The ends were cut back, 5 bases at V and 4 bases at J, with 17 bases in the middle. This CDR3 is 15 amino acids long. Written as DNA, the CDR3 is TGTGCCAGCAGCAGAACCGGGGTCGAAGGAGAGACCCAGTACTTC. Translation gives CASSRTGVEGETQYF. Supplemented by reference TRBV7-9 and TRBJ2-5, the full variable domain reads DTGVSQNPRHKITKRGQNVTFRCDPISEHNRLYWYRQTLGQGPEFLTYFQNEAQLEKSRLLSDRFSAERPKGSFSTLEIQRTEQGDSAMYLCASSRTGVEGETQYFGPGTRLLVL.

Only one count was recorded for this clonotype. This chain connects TRBV12-3 or TRBV12-4 to TRBJ1-2, with D uncertain. The germline V and J ends were trimmed by 7 bases and 4 bases, with 16 bases remaining between them. The CDR3 totals 14 residues. The CDR3 protein is CASTQAGYTYGYTF. DNA for the CDR3: TGTGCCAGCACTCAGGCGGGTTATACCTATGGCTACACCTTC.

As concerns this clonotype: One junction end does not reproduce the germline sequence, and a read error may be involved. This chain links TRBV20-1 with TRBJ1-1; possible D gene TRBD1, 6 bases. The CDR3 totals 14 residues. Germline CDR1 and CDR2: DFQATT and SNEGSKA (reference sequence). CDR3 sequence reads: CGARGGWGDTEAFF. In DNA form, the CDR3 reads TGCGGTGCTAGAGGGGGATGGGGGGACACTGAAGCTTTCTTT.

This clonotype has more than one count but fewer than ten. The rearrangement uses TRBV20-1 and TRBJ2-7, with 9 bases identical to TRBD2. J lost 4 bases, V lost 6 bases, and 7 bases had no gene match. This CDR3 region has 13 residues. Germline values: CDR1 DFQATT, CDR2 SNEGSKA (reference sequence). The CDR3 DNA reads TGCAGTGCGGAGCGGGAGGCGGTATACGAGCAGTACTTC. Translating it yields CSAEREAVYEQYF.

Regarding this clonotype: The junction differs from germline at one of its ends, possibly a read error. The chain recombines TRBV11-2 with TRBJ2-1, with 8 bases fitting TRBD2. This CDR3 spans 16 amino acids. CDR1 SGHAT and CDR2 FQNNGV come from the germline V gene. This CDR3 is CAGSPHRTSISNEQFF. In DNA form, the CDR3 reads TGTGCCGGCAGCCCACACCGGACTAGCATTTCGAATGAGCAGTTCTTC.

The chain has TRBV20-1 and TRBJ2-7, with 8 bases fitting TRBD2. The germline gives CDR1 DFQATT, CDR2 SNEGSKA (reference sequence). Trimming at V came to 0 bases and at J to 3 bases, leaving 10 bases not matched to a gene. The length of the CDR3 is 16 residues. In DNA, the CDR3 is TGCAGTGCTAGAGATCACCGGCGGGAGGCAATCTACGAGCAGTACTTC. It is translated as CSARDHRREAIYEQYF.

The CDR3 reads CASSPARGSSYNEQFF. CDR3 DNA sequence: TGCGCCAGCAGCCCTGCGAGGGGGAGCTCCTACAATGAGCAGTTCTTC. The chain is built from TRBV5-1 and TRBJ2-1; the D gene is possibly TRBD1 (6 bases). Deletions cut 4 bases from V and 0 bases from J, with 14 bases between. In germline, CDR1 is SGHRS, CDR2 YFSETQ. This CDR3 is built from 16 residues.

This clonotype has a handful of counts. V usage is TRBV4-3 and J usage is TRBJ1-1; TRBD1 might be the D (5 bases). V lost 0 bases, J lost 4 bases, and 9 bases lay in between. The germline V gene has CDR1 LGHNA and CDR2 YSLEER. This CDR3 spans 14 amino acids. The CDR3 here is CASSQDRGPTEAFF. The CDR3 DNA reads as TGCGCCAGCAGCCAAGATCGGGGCCCCACTGAAGCTTTCTTT.

This clonotype has only a few counts. The rearrangement joins TRBV3-1 to TRBJ2-3; 8 bases are a match to TRBD1. Losses at the gene ends were 5 bases for V and 4 bases for J; bases not matched to a gene: 8. From germline, CDR1 is LGHDT and CDR2 YNNKEL (reference sequence). The CDR3 loop spans 15 amino acids. CDR3 sequence (DNA): TGTGCCAGCAGCATTAGACAGGGGTTGGCAGATACGCAGTATTTT. It yields the protein CASSIRQGLADTQYF.

The chain uses TRBV7-2 and TRBJ2-4; 10 bases are shared with TRBD2. The tail of the sequence fits TRBJ2-7 better, so the J call may be wrong. CDR1 and CDR2 from the germline V gene are SGHTA and FQGNSA. CDR3 length equals 16 residues. The CDR3 protein is CASSLEGTSGTYEQYF. CDR3 DNA sequence: TGTGCCAGCAGCTTAGAAGGCACTAGCGGGACCTACGAGCAGTACTTC.

The chain recombines TRBV6-5 with TRBJ2-5; D possibly corresponds to TRBD1 (6 bases). The CDR3 has 12 amino acids. The V end was cut by 8 bases, the J end by 5 bases, with 12 bases between. Germline V CDR1 and CDR2: MNHEY, SVGAGI. DNA of the CDR3: TGTGCCAGCCGCCAGGGGTGGGAGACCCAGTACTTC. Translating gives CASRQGWETQYF.

The V and J genes are TRBV12-5 and TRBJ2-7; 10 bases are shared with TRBD1. CDR1 and CDR2 from the germline V gene are LGHNT and FRNRAP. V was clipped by 7 bases and J by 4 bases; unmatched bases: 7. CDR3 size: 14 residues. CDR3 sequence (DNA): TGTGCTAGTGCCCCGGGACAGGGGAGGTACGAGCAGTACTTC. Encoded protein: CASAPGQGRYEQYF.

This clonotype was counted a few times. This chain links TRBV10-3 with TRBJ2-7, with 11 bases aligning to TRBD2. With 6 bases clipped from V and 5 bases from J, the junction kept 0 bases outside the gene matches. This CDR3 has 12 residues. Germline V gene sequence: CDR1 ENHRY, CDR2 SYGVKD. The chain's CDR3 is CAIRLAGDEQYF. In DNA form, the CDR3 reads TGTGCCATCAGACTAGCGGGAGACGAGCAGTACTTC.

V is TRBV14 and J is TRBJ2-5, with D possibly matching TRBD1 (6 bases). The CDR3 runs 16 residues. CDR1 is SGHDN and CDR2 is FVKESK in the germline V gene. V gave up 3 bases and J gave up 2 bases, with 16 bases separating them. The CDR3 DNA is TGTGCCAGCAGCCAGTGGGGGCGGACATATCAAGAGACCCAGTACTTC. Translation: CASSQWGRTYQETQYF. Full variable domain (outside the CDR3, taken from reference TRBV14 and TRBJ2-5): EAGVTQFPSHSVIEKGQTVTLRCDPISGHDNLYWYRRVMGKEIKFLLHFVKESKQDESGMPNNRFLAERTGGTYSTLKVQPAELEDSGVYFCASSQWGRTYQETQYFGPGTRLLVL.

This chain links TRBV9 with TRBJ2-7; TRBD2 is a possible D gene (5 bases). V lost 4 bases and J lost 6, with 20 bases in between. Germline V gene data show CDR1 as SGDLS and CDR2 as YYNGEE. This CDR3 has 15 residues. The CDR3 DNA reads as TGTGCCAGCAGCCCTAGTGGGAGCCCGTCTAGCGAGCAGTACTTC. This encodes CASSPSGSPSSEQYF.